What follows are 3 T cell receptor beta chains derived from one specimen sequenced in a study of shared clonotypes between healthy human individuals. Profiled with immunoSEQ multiplex PCR; TCRdb holds only in-frame clones, not every one. The data hold 550,000 to 650,000 clones, with 96% observed a single time. Naive CD8 cells comprised CD45RO-negative, CCR7-positively selected cells, excluding terminally differentiated effector memory CD45RA+ cells. The sample taken for sequencing was naive CD8+ T cells sorted from blood. These receptors all come from a woman aged 25 to 39 in good health.

The chain recombines TRBV28 with TRBJ2-7, with D hard to call. Germline V CDR1 and CDR2: MDHEN, SYDVKM. The ends were cut back, 5 bases at V and 4 bases at J, with 21 bases in the middle. The CDR3 is made up of 16 amino acids. The CDR3 sequence: CASSPAVGQIQYEQYF. The CDR3 DNA is TGTGCCAGCAGTCCCGCGGTAGGGCAAATCCAATACGAGCAGTACTTC.

The gene calls are TRBV28 and TRBJ2-1, with D possibly matching TRBD2 (5 bases). The CDR3 contains 15 residues. V lost 6 bases and J 9 bases, leaving 21 bases between the germline ends. Looked up from germline, CDR1 is MDHEN and CDR2 is SYDVKM. Written as DNA, the CDR3 is TGTGCCAGCAGCCCCACCGGGCTAGCATTCGGTGAGCAGTTCTTC. Protein product: CASSPTGLAFGEQFF.

The V gene is TRBV10-3, the J gene TRBJ2-7, with D perhaps matching TRBD2 (6 bases). Germline values: CDR1 ENHRY, CDR2 SYGVKD. This CDR3 comprises 15 residues. The V gene lost 3 bases and the J gene lost 4 bases, with 16 bases spanning the gap. Written as DNA, the CDR3 is TGTGCCATCAGTGACTTAGACGGGAGCCGGTACGAGCAGTACTTC. Encoded protein: CAISDLDGSRYEQYF.